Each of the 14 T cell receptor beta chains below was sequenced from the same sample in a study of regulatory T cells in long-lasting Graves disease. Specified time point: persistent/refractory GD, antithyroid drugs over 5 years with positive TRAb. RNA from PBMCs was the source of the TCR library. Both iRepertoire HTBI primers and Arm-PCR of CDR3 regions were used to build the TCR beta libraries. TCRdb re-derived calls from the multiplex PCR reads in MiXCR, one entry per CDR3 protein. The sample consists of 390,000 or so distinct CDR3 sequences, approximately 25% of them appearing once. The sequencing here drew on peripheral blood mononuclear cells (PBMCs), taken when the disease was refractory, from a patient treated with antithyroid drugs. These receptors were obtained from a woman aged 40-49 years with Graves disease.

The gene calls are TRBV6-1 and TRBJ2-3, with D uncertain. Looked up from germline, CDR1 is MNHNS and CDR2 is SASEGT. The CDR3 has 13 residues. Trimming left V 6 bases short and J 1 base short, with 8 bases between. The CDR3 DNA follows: TGTGCCAGCAGCAAGTCGGGCACAGATACGCAGTATTTT. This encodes CASSKSGTDTQYF.

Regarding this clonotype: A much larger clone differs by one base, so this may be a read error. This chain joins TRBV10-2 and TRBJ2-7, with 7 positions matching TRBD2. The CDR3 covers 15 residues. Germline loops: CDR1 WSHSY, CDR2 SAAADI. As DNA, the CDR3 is TGCGCCAGTCGCGGACCTCTAGCGGAATCCTACGAGCAGTGCTTC. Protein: CASRGPLAESYEQCF.

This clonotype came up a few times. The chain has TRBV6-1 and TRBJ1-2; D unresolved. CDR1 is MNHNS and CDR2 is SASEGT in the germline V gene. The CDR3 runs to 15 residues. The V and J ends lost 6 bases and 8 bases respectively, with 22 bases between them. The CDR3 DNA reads TGTGCCAGCAGGACGGACGGAGCTCTATTGAGAGGCTACACCTTC. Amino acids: CASRTDGALLRGYTF.

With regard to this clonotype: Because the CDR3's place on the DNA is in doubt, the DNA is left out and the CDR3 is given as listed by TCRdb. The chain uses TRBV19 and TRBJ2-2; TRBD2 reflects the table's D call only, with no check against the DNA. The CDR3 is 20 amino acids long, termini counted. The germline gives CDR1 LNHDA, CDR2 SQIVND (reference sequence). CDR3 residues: CASSIFFGSGLEAYTGELFF.

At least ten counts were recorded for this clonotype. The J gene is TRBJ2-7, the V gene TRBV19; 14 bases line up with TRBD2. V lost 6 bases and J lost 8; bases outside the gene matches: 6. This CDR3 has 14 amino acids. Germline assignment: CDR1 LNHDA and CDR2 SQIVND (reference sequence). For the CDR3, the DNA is TGTGCCAGTAGCGCGGGACTAGCGGGAGACAAGCAGTACTTC. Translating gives CASSAGLAGDKQYF.

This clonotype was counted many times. CDR3: CASSRPRGLYEQYF. DNA of the CDR3: TGTGCCAGTAGTCGCCCGAGGGGCCTCTACGAGCAGTACTTC. This chain uses TRBV11-2 with TRBJ2-7; D tentatively fits TRBD1 or TRBD2 (5 bases each). Between the trimmed V and J ends, which lost 9 bases and 3 bases, there was a span of 18 bases. Germline assignment: CDR1 SGHAT and CDR2 FQNNGV. This CDR3 spans 14 amino acids.

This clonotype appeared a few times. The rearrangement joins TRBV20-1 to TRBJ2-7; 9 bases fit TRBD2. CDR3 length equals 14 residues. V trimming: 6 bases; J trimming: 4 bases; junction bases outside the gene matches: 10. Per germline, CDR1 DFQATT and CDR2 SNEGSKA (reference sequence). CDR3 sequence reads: CSALPIAGVYEQYF. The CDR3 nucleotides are TGCAGTGCCCTACCGATAGCGGGAGTATACGAGCAGTACTTC.

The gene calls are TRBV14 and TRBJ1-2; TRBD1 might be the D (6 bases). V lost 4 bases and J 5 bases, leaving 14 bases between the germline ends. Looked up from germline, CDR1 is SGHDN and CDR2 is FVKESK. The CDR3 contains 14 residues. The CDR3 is CASSRTDSIYGYTF. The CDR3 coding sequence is TGTGCCAGCAGCCGAACGGACAGCATATATGGCTACACCTTC. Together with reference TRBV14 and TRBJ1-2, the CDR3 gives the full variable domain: EAGVTQFPSHSVIEKGQTVTLRCDPISGHDNLYWYRRVMGKEIKFLLHFVKESKQDESGMPNNRFLAERTGGTYSTLKVQPAELEDSGVYFCASSRTDSIYGYTFGSGTRLTVV.

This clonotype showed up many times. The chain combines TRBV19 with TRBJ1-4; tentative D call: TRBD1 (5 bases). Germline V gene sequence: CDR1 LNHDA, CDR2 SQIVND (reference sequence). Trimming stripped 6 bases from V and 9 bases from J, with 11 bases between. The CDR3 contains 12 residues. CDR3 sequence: CASRKGTQKLFF. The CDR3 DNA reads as TGTGCCAGTAGGAAGGGGACGCAAAAACTGTTTTTT.

The CDR3 DNA reads as TGTGCCAGCAGCTTAGCATACGGAGCGGGAGGGGGCTACGAGCAGTACTTC. It codes for CASSLAYGAGGGYEQYF. J is TRBJ2-7 and V is TRBV7-2; 10 bases match TRBD2. Germline V gene data show CDR1 as SGHTA and CDR2 as FQGNSA. The CDR3 is 17 amino acids. The V and J ends lost 0 bases and 3 bases, in that order; junction bases with no gene match: 8.

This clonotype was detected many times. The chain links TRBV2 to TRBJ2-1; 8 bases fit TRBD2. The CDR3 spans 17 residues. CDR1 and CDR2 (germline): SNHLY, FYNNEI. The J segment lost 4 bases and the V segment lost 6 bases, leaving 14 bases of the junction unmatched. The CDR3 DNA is TGTGCCAGCAGACCCCAAACTACTAGCGGCCCTTACAATGAGCAGTTCTTC. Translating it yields CASRPQTTSGPYNEQFF.

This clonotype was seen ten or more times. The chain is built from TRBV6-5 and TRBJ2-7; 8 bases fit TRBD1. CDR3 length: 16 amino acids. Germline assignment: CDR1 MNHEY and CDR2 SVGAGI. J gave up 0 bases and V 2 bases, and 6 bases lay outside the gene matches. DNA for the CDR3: TGTGCCAGCAGTTACGGTGACAGGGGAGGCTCCTACGAGCAGTACTTC. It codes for CASSYGDRGGSYEQYF.

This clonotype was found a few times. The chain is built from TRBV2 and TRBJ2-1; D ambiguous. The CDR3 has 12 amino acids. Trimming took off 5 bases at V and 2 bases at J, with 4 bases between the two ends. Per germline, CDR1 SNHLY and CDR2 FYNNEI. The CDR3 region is CASSYAYNEQFF. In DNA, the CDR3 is TGTGCCAGCAGTTACGCCTACAATGAGCAGTTCTTC.

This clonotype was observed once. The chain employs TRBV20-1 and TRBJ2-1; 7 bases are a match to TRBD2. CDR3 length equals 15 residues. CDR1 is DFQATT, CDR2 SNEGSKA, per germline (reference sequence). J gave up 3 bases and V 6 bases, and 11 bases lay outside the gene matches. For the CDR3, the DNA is TGCAGTGCCAGGATGGGAGAGCGGGACTACAATGAGCAGTTCTTC. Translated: CSARMGERDYNEQFF.